A selection of T cell receptor beta chains follows, all from one sample in a study of OX40 agonist ivuxolimab in advanced cancers. TCRdb's table, derived via immunoSEQ multiplex PCR, lists solely in-frame clones and lacks some. This sample has under 35,000 clones; roughly 83% occur once, and the top ten carry under 25%. Sequencing was performed on CD4+ or CD8+ T cells sorted from blood, taken in a trial of the OX40 agonist ivuxolimab. These receptors originate from an adult with an advanced solid tumor such as melanoma, head and neck, liver or kidney cancer. Both conserved end residues are part of each CDR3. Clone size is shown for a subset of rows, as once, few, many or a class of expanded clone.

clone size: NA
J gene: TRBJ2-3
V gene: TRBV2
CDR3 protein: CASSDQSPDTQYF

clone size: few
J gene: TRBJ2-3
V gene: TRBV19
CDR3 protein: CASSAGADTQYF

clone size: NA
J gene: TRBJ2-1
V gene: TRBV7-9
CDR3 protein: CASSLTGYDRGSGNEQFF

clone size: NA
J gene: TRBJ1-2
V gene: TRBV7-9
CDR3 protein: CASATPYGYTF

clone size: NA
J gene: TRBJ1-2
V gene: TRBV28
CDR3 protein: CASSRQGAYGYTF

clone size: NA
J gene: TRBJ2-7
V gene: TRBV7-8
CDR3 protein: CASSTYRGVSYEQYF

clone size: few
J gene: TRBJ1-1
V gene: TRBV5-1
CDR3 protein: CASSSGGPTTEAFF

clone size: NA
J gene: TRBJ2-5
V gene: TRBV4-1
CDR3 protein: CASTPQGGSIETQYF

clone size: NA
J gene: TRBJ2-3
V gene: TRBV7-9
CDR3 protein: CASSLGGPAADTQYF

clone size: NA
J gene: TRBJ1-1
V gene: TRBV5-6
CDR3 protein: CASSSLKAGYTEAFF

clone size: NA
J gene: TRBJ1-1
V gene: TRBV5-6
CDR3 protein: CASSRDGNTEAFF

clone size: NA
J gene: TRBJ2-1
V gene: TRBV11-1
CDR3 protein: CASSFHRSSYNEQFF